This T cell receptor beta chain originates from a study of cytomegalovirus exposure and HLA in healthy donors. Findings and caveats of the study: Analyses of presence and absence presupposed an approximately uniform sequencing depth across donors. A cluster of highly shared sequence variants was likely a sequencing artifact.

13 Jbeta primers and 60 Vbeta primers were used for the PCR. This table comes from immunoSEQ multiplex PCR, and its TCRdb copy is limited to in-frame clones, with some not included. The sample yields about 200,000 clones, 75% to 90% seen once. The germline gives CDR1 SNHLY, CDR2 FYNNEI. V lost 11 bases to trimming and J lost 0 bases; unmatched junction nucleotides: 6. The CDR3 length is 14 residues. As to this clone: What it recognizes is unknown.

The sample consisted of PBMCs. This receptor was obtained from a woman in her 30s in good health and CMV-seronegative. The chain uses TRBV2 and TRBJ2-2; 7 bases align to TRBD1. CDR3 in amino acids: CAARQGTNTGELFF. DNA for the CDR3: TGTGCCGCCCGACAGGGTACGAACACCGGGGAGCTGTTTTTT.